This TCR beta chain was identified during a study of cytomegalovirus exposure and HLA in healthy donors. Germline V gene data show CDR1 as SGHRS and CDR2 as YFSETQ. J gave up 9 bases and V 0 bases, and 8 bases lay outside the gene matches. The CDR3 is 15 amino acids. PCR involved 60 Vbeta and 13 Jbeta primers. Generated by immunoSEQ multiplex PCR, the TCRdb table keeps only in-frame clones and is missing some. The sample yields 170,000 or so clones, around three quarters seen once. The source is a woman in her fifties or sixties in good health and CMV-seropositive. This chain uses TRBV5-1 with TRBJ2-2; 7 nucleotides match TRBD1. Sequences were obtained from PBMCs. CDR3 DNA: TGCGCCAGCAGCTTGGCCGGGCAGGGGGACAGGGAGCTGTTTTTT. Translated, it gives CASSLAGQGDRELFF.